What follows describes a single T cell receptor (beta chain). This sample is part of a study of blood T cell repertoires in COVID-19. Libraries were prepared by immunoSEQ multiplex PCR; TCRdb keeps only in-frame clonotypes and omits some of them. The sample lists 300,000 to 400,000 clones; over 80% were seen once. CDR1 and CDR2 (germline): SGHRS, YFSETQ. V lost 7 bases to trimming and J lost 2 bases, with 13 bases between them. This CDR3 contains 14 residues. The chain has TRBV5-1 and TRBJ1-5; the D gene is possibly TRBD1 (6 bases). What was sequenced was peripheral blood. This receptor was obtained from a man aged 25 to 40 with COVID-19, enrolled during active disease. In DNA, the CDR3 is TGCGCCAGCTCCTGGGGGGGCGGCAATCAGCCCCAGCATTTT. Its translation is CASSWGGGNQPQHF.